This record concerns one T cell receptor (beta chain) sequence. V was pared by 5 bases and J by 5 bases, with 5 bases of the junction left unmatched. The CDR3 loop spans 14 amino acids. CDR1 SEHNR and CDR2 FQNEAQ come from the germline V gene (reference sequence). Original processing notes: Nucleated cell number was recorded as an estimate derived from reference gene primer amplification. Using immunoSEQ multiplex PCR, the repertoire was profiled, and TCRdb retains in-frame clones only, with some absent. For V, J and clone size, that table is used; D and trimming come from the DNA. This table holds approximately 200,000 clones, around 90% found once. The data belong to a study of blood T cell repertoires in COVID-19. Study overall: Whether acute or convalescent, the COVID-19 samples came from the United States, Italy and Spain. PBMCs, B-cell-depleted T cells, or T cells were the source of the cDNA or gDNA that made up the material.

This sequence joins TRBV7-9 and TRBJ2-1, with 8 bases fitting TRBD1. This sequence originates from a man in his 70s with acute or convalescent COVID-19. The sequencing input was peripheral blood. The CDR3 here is CASSRRQGNNEQFF. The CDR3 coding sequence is TGTGCCAGCAGCCGACGACAGGGGAACAATGAGCAGTTCTTC.